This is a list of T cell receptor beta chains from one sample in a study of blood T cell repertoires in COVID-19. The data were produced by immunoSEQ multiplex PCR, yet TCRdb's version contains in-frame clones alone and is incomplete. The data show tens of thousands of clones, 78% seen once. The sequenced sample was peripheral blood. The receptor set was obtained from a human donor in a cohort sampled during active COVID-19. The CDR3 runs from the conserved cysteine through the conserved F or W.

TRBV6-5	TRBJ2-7	CASSYSISGGAYEQYF
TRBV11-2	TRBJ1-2	CASSLASGNGYTF
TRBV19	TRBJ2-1	CASSSEKAGLGYNEQFF
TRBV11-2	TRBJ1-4	CASSPQDSKEKLFF
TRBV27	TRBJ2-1	CASSGEDGSPLRNEQFF
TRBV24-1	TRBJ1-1	CATSDPLRGDTEAFF
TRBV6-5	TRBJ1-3	CATLDSSGNTIYF
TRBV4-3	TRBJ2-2	CASSQLAGGDTGELFF
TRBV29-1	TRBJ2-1	CSVAPDYYNEQFF
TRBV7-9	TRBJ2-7	CASSLPTGVYEQYF
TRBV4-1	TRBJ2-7	CASSQVDSYEQYF
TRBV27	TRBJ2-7	CASSRQGDYEQYF
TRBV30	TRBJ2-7	CAWSGGRYEQYF
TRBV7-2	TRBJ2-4	CASSTTSVGSKNIQYF
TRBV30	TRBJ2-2	CAWSGQGNTGELFF
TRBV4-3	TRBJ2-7	CASSQDKGDRAYEQYF
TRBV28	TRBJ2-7	CASRPGLAGVGPEQYF
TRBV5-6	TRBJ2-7	CASSLVKGSRTSAWGEQYF
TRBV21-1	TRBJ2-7	CASRRDYEQYF
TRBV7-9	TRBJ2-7	CASSLTGYEQYF
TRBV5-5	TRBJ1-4	CASSHTQGRETNEKLFF
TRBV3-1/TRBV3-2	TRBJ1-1	CASSKGRQGIAEAFF
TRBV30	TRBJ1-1	CAWSRRAEAFF
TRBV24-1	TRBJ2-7	CATSARDSINYEQYF
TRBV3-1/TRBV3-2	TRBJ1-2	CASSLGQGADGYTF
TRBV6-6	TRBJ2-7	CASSLTGGERTYEQYF
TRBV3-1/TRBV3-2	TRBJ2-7	CASSQESVGRDEQYF
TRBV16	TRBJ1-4	CASSPRAGNEKLFF